Listed here is a single T cell receptor (beta chain). There are many counts of this clonotype. No cognate antigen has been identified for it. Per-base quality was not reported, and no clone a single base away is much larger than it. The donors were 40 or so Caucasian individuals from Russia, aged about 6 to 100 years, who were systemically healthy. About 9.1 milliliters of peripheral blood were collected from each donor into EDTA-treated Vacutainer tubes. Ficoll-Paque density-gradient centrifugation was used to isolate PBMCs, with at least 6.5 million per sample. Trizol reagent was used to extract total RNA from PBMCs, with at least 5 micrograms per sample. For every donor, an aliquot of PBMCs went through flow cytometry to measure the percentages of naive CD45RAhigh/CD27high T cells. This record belongs to a study of blood T cells in healthy people across ages (dated by TCRdb to about 2015). Background for the entire study: In model experiments, template switching captured roughly one uniquely barcoded TCR beta cDNA molecule for every two T cells. Age-related changes in TCR beta repertoire diversity were measured in the study by deep sequencing normalized with unique cDNA molecular identifiers. The donors were split into four age groups: young (average about 15 years), middle-aged (roughly 39), aged (roughly 68) and long-lived (approximately 80). To avoid experimental bias, donors of different ages were spread randomly across the sequencing lanes. Two additional independent replicas of 1 million unique cDNA reads from the same blood draw were analyzed for two donors (one aged 18 to 30 and one aged 80 or older).

Overall study outcomes, separate from this receptor: The long-lived group showed more naive CD4+ T cells, fewer expanded clones and increased TCR diversity than the aged group, suggesting age selection. Bulk unsorted PBMC profiling prevented conclusive comparison of naive and antigen-experienced compartments. Estimates of total diversity based on one million sequenced T cells were considered lower bounds and underestimates. The CMV infection status of donors was not known, potentially confounding age-related changes in expanded clonotypes. As age increased, observed TCR beta diversity per million T cells dropped in a roughly linear way, and a significant reduction was already evident by age about 36. Observed TCR beta diversity correlated strongly with the percentage of naive T cells measured by flow cytometry.

Preparation of the library involved 5' RACE. The sequencer listed for this sample is Illumina HiSeq 2500. A second PCR of roughly 7 to 12 cycles was performed with a sample-barcoded 5' primer and a J-beta primer mix. Each TCR beta cDNA molecule received a unique molecular identifier from a template-switch 5' adaptor carrying 12 random nucleotides. Each sample yielded at least 3 million CDR3-containing paired-end reads. All of the RNA was converted into first-strand cDNA using the Mint cDNA synthesis kit, with a TRBC-specific oligonucleotide serving as the primer. Following uracil-DNA glycosylase treatment, all cDNA underwent a first 18-cycle PCR with the universal primers M1SS and BC2_uni_R. In the source study's methods: For normalization, 1 million high-quality reads, each with a distinct molecular identifier, were randomly selected from each sample. Reads with shared molecular identifiers were discarded instead of being binned into consensus sequences. CDR3 identification, clonotype clustering and error correction used MiTCR with a Q25 quality threshold and the strictest error-elimination algorithm. A nonparametric unseen species model using Euler transformation provided a lower-bound estimate of total TCR beta diversity. Through fastp at Q25 and MiXCR, TCRdb rebuilt clones from the public reads, retaining in-frame beta chains. Every entry covers one CDR3 protein and lists the most common genes and DNA from its rows. Clone size and V and J calls follow TCRdb, not the original study. The sample records 800,000 or so distinct CDR3 sequences, around 45% of which are singletons. Together, the top ten hold 15% to 20% of the sample.

This sequence was found in an elderly man in good health. Source material: blood.

The CDR3 protein: CASSFASGTQETQYF. The DNA sequence is TGCGCCAGCAGCTTCGCTAGCGGGACACAAGAGACCCAGTACTTC. This chain is built from TRBV5-1 and TRBJ2-5; TRBD2 lines up with 9 middle nucleotides. Sequences SGHRS (CDR1) and YFSETQ (CDR2) are obtained from the germline V gene. Trimming removed 2 bases from V and 2 bases from J; the gene matches leave 4 bases unexplained. From its cysteine to its phenylalanine, the CDR3 spans 15 amino acids. Only the CDR3 portion is preserved as DNA: 45 bases, with reading frame beginning at the first base.